This T cell receptor beta chain was sequenced for a study of neurological immune-mediated disorders. This clonotype was picked up many times. V lost 8 bases, J lost 11 bases, and 18 bases lay in between. The CDR3 loop spans 13 amino acids. Input was about a million sorted T cells, either CD4+ or CD8+. The cDNA was synthesized by means of template-switch 5'RACE, which was carried out with 10-nucleotide random UMIs. MiXCR was run by TCRdb on the 5' RACE reads, yielding one entry per CDR3 protein. The repertoire includes 35,000 to 40,000 distinct CDR3 sequences, 11% of them detected once, and roughly 3.9% sits in the top ten.

The source is a woman younger than 45 with HTLV-1-associated myelopathy (HAM/TSP). The sample consisted of CD4+ T cells from blood. The chain is built from TRBV12-3 or TRBV12-4 and TRBJ1-4; tentative D call: TRBD1 (5 bases). CDR3 sequence (DNA): TGTGCCAGCCGGGGACCCCCAGGGAAGAAACTGTTTTTT. Protein sequence: CASRGPPGKKLFF.